This T cell receptor beta chain derives from a study of blood T cells in healthy people across ages. As for the study in general: About one barcoded beta molecule per two T cells was captured by template switching.

Note on this clonotype: The junction and the germline gene differ at one end; a read error may be behind it.

Germline CDR1 is SGHNT and CDR2 is YENEEA. This CDR3 has 11 residues. A J-beta primer mix and a sample-barcoded 5' primer were used in a second PCR of about 7 to 12 cycles. One entry per CDR3 protein, called by TCRdb with MiXCR from the 5' RACE reads. Of about 780,000 distinct CDR3 sequences in the sample, less than 60% are singletons; the top ten hold around a sixth. This receptor was identified in a man older than 75 in good health. J is TRBJ2-1 and V is TRBV11-3, with D unresolved. Source material: blood. The CDR3 nucleotides read TGTGCCAGCGGCTTAGCCCGTATGCAGTTCTTC. Protein product: CASGLARMQFF.